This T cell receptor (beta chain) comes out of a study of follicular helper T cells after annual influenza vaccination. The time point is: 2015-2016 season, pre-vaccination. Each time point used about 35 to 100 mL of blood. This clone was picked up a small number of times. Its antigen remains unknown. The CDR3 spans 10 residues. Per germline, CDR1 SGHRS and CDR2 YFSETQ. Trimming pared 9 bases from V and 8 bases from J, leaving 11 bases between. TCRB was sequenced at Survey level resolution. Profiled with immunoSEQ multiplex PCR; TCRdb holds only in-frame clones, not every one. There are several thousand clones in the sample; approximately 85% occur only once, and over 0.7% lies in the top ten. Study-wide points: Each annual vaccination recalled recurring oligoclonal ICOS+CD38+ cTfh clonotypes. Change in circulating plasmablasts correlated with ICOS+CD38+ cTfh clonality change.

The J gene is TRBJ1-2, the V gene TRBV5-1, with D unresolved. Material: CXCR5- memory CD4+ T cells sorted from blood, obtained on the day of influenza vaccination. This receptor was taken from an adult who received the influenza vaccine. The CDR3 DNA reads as TGCGCCACTCCCCCTTGGGGCTACACCTTC. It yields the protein CATPPWGYTF. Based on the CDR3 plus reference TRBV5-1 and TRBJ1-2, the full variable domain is KAGVTQTPRYLIKTRGQQVTLSCSPISGHRSVSWYQQTPGQGLQFLFEYFSETQRNKGNFPGRFSGRQFSNSRSEMNVSTLELGDSALYLCATPPWGYTFGSGTRLTVV.